These 5 T cell receptor beta chains were all obtained from the same sample, sequenced in a study of blood T cell repertoires in COVID-19. This table comes from immunoSEQ multiplex PCR, and its TCRdb copy is limited to in-frame clones, with some not included. Of roughly 230,000 clones in the sample, approximately 80% were seen once. The specimen was peripheral blood. The receptor set was obtained from a woman aged 50 to 60 with acute or convalescent COVID-19.

The CDR3: CASTLTSGRARDIQYF. In nucleotides, the CDR3 is TGTGCCAGCACTCTGACTAGCGGGAGGGCTCGGGACATTCAGTACTTC. The genes are TRBV21-1 and TRBJ2-4; the D call TRBD2 from the table was never checked on the DNA. TRBV21-1 is an annotated pseudogene. CDR3 length: 16 amino acids.

This clone was seen more than once but under ten times. The gene calls are TRBV20-1 and TRBJ2-3; D not resolved. CDR3 length: 9 amino acids. V was pared by 5 bases and J by 10 bases, with 7 bases between. Germline-derived CDR1 and CDR2 are DFQATT and SNEGSKA (reference sequence). The CDR3 DNA reads as TGCAGTGCTCTCGGTGCGCAGTATTTT. Amino acids: CSALGAQYF.

The chain employs TRBV20-1 and TRBJ1-2, with 7 bases fitting TRBD1. The CDR3 runs 10 residues. The ends lost 7 bases at V and 4 bases at J; junction bases unmatched: 0. Germline V lookup: CDR1 DFQATT, CDR2 SNEGSKA (reference sequence). The CDR3 nucleotides are TGCAGTGGGGACAGCTATGGCTACACCTTC. It codes for CSGDSYGYTF.

The chain links TRBV6-1 to TRBJ1-5; 12 bases line up with TRBD1. V lost 4 bases to trimming and J lost 5 bases; unmatched junction nucleotides: 6. The CDR3 contains 16 residues. Germline V lookup: CDR1 MNHNS, CDR2 SASEGT. The CDR3 nucleotides are TGTGCCAGCAGTGCCCCGGGACAGGGGGCGTATCAGCCCCAGCATTTT. Its protein is CASSAPGQGAYQPQHF.

This clone was found a few times. V usage is TRBV19 and J usage is TRBJ1-1; maybe TRBD1 (6 bases). CDR1 is LNHDA and CDR2 is SQIVND in the germline V gene (reference sequence). V lost 7 bases and J lost 6, with 15 bases in between. This CDR3 comprises 13 residues. The CDR3 region is CASTVFSGAEAFF. CDR3 DNA sequence: TGTGCCAGTACCGTGTTTTCAGGGGCTGAAGCTTTCTTT.